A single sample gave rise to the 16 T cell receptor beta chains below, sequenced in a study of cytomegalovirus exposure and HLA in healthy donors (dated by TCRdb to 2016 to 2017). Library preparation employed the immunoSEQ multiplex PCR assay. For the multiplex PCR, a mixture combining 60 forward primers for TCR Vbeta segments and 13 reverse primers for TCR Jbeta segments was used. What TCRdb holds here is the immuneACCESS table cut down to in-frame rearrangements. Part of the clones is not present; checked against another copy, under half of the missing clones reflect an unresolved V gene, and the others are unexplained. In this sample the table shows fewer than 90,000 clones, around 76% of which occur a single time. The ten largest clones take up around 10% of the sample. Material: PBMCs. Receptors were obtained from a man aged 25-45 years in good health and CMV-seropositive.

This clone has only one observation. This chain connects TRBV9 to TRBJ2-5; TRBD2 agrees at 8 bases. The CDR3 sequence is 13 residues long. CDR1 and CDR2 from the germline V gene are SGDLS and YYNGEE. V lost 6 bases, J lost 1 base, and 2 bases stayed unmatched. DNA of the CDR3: TGTGCCAGCAATCGGGGGGGCCAAGAGACCCAGTACTTC. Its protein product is CASNRGGQETQYF.

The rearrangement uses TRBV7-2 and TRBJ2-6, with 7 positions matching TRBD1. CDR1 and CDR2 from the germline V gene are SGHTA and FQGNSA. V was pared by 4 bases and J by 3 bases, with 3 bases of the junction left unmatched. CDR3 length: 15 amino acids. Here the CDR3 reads CASSSTGVGANVLTF. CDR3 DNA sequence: TGTGCCAGCAGCTCTACAGGGGTTGGGGCCAACGTCCTGACTTTC.

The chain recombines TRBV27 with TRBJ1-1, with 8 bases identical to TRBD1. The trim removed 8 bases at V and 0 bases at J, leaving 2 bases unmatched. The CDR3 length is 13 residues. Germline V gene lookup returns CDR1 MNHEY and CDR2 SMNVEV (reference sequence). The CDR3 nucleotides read TGTGCCAGCGGGGGACAGGTGAACACTGAAGCTTTCTTT. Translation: CASGGQVNTEAFF.

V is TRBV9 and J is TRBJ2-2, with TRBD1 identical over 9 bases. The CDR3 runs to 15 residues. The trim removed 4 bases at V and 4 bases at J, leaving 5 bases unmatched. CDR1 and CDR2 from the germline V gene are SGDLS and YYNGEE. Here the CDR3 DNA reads TGTGCCAGCAGCCCACGACAGGGGGTCACCGGGGAGCTGTTTTTT. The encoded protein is CASSPRQGVTGELFF. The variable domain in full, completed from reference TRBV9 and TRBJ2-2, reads DSGVTQTPKHLITATGQRVTLRCSPRSGDLSVYWYQQSLDQGLQFLIQYYNGEERAKGNILERFSAQQFPDLHSELNLSSLELGDSALYFCASSPRQGVTGELFFGEGSRLTVL.

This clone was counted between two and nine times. The CDR3, as DNA: TGCGCCAGCAGCTTAGCAGGGGGGAATGAGCAGTTCTTC. Translating it yields CASSLAGGNEQFF. V is TRBV5-1 and J is TRBJ2-1, with D tentatively TRBD1 (7 bases). V lost 2 bases, J lost 7 bases, and 10 bases lay in between. The CDR3 length is 13 residues. Looked up from germline, CDR1 is SGHRS and CDR2 is YFSETQ. The complete variable domain, with remaining parts taken from reference TRBV5-1 and TRBJ2-1, reads KAGVTQTPRYLIKTRGQQVTLSCSPISGHRSVSWYQQTPGQGLQFLFEYFSETQRNKGNFPGRFSGRQFSNSRSEMNVSTLELGDSALYLCASSLAGGNEQFFGPGTRLTVL.

CDR3 region: CATSSPGTNYGYTF. CDR3 bases: TGTGCCACCAGCAGCCCCGGGACTAACTATGGCTACACCTTC. The chain joins TRBV15 to TRBJ1-2; D not resolved. V lost 3 bases to trimming and J lost 0 bases, with 8 bases between them. Per germline, CDR1 LNHNV and CDR2 YYDKDF (reference sequence). This CDR3 is 14 amino acids long.

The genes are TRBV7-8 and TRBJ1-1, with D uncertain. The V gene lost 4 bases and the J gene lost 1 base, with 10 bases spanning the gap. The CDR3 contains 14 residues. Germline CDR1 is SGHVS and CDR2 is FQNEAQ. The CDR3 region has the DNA TGTGCCAGCAGCTCGAGACTGGGGAACACTGAAGCTTTCTTT. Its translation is CASSSRLGNTEAFF.

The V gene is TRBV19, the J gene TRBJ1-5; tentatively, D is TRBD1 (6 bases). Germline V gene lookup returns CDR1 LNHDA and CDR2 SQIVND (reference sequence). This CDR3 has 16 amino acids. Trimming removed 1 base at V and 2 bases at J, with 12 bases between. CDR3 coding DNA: TGTGCCAGTAGTATAGGGCCCAGGACAGGCAATCAGCCCCAGCATTTT. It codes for CASSIGPRTGNQPQHF.

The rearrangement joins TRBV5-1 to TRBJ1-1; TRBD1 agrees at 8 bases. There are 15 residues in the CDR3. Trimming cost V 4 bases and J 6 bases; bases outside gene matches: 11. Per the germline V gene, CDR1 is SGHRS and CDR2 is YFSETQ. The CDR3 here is CASSGKDRESAEAFF. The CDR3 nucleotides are TGCGCCAGCAGCGGGAAGGACAGGGAGAGCGCTGAAGCTTTCTTT.

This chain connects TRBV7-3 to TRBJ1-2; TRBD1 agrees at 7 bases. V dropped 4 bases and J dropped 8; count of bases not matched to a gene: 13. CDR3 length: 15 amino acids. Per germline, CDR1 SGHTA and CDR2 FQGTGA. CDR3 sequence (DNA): TGTGCCAGCAGCTCCGAGGGGGCGACGCCCCTAGGCTACACCTTC. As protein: CASSSEGATPLGYTF.

CDR3 sequence reads: CASSLGPMEDTEAFF. The CDR3 region has the DNA TGCGCCAGCAGCTTGGGTCCGATGGAGGACACTGAAGCTTTCTTT. The V gene is TRBV5-1, the J gene TRBJ1-1; D not certain. The CDR3 sequence is 15 residues long. The germline CDR1 and CDR2 sequences are SGHRS and YFSETQ. Trimming shortened V by 0 bases and J by 3 bases, and 12 bases separated the two germline ends.

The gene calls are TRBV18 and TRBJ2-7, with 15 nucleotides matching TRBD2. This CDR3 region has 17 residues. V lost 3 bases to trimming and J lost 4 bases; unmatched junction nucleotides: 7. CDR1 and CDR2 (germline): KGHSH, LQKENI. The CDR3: CASSPGLAGGLAYEQYF. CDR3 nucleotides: TGTGCCAGCTCACCCGGACTAGCGGGGGGGCTAGCTTACGAGCAGTACTTC. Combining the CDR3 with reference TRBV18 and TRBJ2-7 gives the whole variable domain NAGVMQNPRHLVRRRGQEARLRCSPMKGHSHVYWYRQLPEEGLKFMVYLQKENIIDESGMPKERFSAEFPKEGPSILRIQQVVRGDSAAYFCASSPGLAGGLAYEQYFGPGTRLTVT.

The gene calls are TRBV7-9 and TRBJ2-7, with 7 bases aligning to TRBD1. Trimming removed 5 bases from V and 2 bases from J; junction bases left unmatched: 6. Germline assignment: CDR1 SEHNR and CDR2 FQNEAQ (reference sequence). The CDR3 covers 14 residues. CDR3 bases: TGTGCCAGCAGCACCGGGACAGAAGCCTACGAGCAGTACTTC. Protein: CASSTGTEAYEQYF.

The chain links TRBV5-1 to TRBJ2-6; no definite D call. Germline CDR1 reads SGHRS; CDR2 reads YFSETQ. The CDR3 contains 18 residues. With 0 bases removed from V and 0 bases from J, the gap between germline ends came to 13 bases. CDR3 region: CASSLGVVLSSGANVLTF. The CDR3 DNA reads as TGCGCCAGCAGCTTGGGAGTCGTGCTCTCCTCTGGGGCCAACGTCCTGACTTTC.

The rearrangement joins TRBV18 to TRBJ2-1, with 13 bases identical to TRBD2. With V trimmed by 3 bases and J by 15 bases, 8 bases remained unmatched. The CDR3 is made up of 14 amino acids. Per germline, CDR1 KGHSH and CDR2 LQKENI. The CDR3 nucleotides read TGTGCCAGCTCACCGGGACTAGCGGGATCTGGGGGGTTCTTC. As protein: CASSPGLAGSGGFF. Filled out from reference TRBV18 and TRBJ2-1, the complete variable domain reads NAGVMQNPRHLVRRRGQEARLRCSPMKGHSHVYWYRQLPEEGLKFMVYLQKENIIDESGMPKERFSAEFPKEGPSILRIQQVVRGDSAAYFCASSPGLAGSGGFFGPGTRLTVL.

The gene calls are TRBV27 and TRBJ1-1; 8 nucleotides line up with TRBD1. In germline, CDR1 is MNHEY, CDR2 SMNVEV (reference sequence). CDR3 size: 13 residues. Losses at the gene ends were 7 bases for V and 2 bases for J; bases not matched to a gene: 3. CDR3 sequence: CASKSGGNTEAFF. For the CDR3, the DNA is TGTGCCAGCAAGTCAGGGGGCAACACTGAAGCTTTCTTT.